This T cell receptor beta chain was documented in a study of control samples from healthy donors and cancer patients. This CDR3 comprises 16 residues. Trimming pared 3 bases from V and 5 bases from J, leaving 16 bases between. The germline V gene has CDR1 LNHDA and CDR2 SQIVND (reference sequence). Measured with immunoSEQ multiplex PCR; TCRdb has only the in-frame clones, and not every one. The sample contains roughly 150,000 clones, 92% of which appear only once. The V call is TRBV19, the J call TRBJ2-2; D possibly corresponds to TRBD2 (6 bases). Sequenced sample: blood. The receptor's source is a woman between 25 and 40 years old in good health. The CDR3 DNA follows: TGTGCCAGTAGTATCGGCAGGGAGGAGTCGACCGGGGAGCTGTTTTTT. Protein sequence: CASSIGREESTGELFF.